Each of the 4 T cell receptor beta chains below was sequenced from the same sample in a study of T-cell reconstitution after alpha-beta-depleted transplantation in children. The library targeted TCRbeta and was prepared with unique molecular identifiers. TCRdb ran MiXCR on the PCR reads and lists one entry per CDR3 protein. The sample has roughly 490,000 distinct CDR3 sequences, about an eighth seen once. This sample comprised PBMCs, mostly from graft donor cells, obtained 180 days after TCRalphabeta/CD19-depleted stem cell transplant. These receptors all come from a female patient younger than 10 who had a stem cell transplant for aplastic anemia, so the T cells may come from the graft donor.

A few counts support this clonotype. The chain combines TRBV4-3 with TRBJ2-1, with D hard to call. The CDR3 loop spans 16 amino acids. In germline, CDR1 is LGHNA, CDR2 YSLEER. V was clipped by 4 bases and J by 4 bases, with 17 bases between them. CDR3: CASSRSPRPVYNEQFF. In nucleotides, the CDR3 is TGCGCCAGCAGCCGATCCCCCCGACCTGTTTACAATGAGCAGTTCTTC.

This sequence joins TRBV27 and TRBJ1-5; 10 bases line up with TRBD1. This CDR3 spans 15 amino acids. Germline V gives CDR1 MNHEY, CDR2 SMNVEV (reference sequence). V shed 10 bases and J 1 base; nucleotides not matched to a gene: 7. The CDR3 region has the DNA TGTGCCACCTGGGACAGGGGAATAAGCAATCAGCCCCAGCATTTT. Its protein is CATWDRGISNQPQHF.

This clonotype has just a few counts. This chain joins TRBV4-3 and TRBJ2-1; D unresolved. This CDR3 is built from 15 residues. V shed 0 bases and J shed 5 bases, with 11 bases lying between them. Germline V gives CDR1 LGHNA, CDR2 YSLEER. The CDR3 nucleotides are TGCGCCAGCAGCCAAGATGTGGGTCGGAACAATGAGCAGTTCTTC. This gives the protein CASSQDVGRNNEQFF.

This clonotype was counted once. The rearrangement uses TRBV20-1 and TRBJ2-4; D is ambiguous. Looked up from germline, CDR1 is DFQATT and CDR2 is SNEGSKA (reference sequence). The V end lost 2 bases, the J end lost 0 bases, and 14 bases lay between the germline ends. The CDR3 spans 16 residues. The CDR3 DNA follows: TGCAGTGCTAGAAGGGATCCGCGCCTAGCCAAAAACATTCAGTACTTC. Translated, it gives CSARRDPRLAKNIQYF.